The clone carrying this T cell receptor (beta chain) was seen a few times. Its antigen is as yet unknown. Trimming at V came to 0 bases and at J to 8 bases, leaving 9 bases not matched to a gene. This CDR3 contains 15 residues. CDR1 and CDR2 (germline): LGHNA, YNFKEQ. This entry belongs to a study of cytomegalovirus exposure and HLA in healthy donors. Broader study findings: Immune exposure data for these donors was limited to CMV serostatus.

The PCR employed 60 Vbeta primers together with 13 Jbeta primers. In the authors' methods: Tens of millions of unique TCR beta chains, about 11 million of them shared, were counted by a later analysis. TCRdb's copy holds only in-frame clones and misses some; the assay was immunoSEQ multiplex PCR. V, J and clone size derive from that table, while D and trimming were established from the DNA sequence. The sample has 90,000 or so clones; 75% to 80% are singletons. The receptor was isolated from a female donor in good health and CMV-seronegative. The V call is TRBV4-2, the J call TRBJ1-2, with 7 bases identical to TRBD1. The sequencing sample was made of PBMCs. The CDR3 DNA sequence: TGTGCCAGCAGCCAAGAATGGACAGGCCCATGGGGCTACACCTTC. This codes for CASSQEWTGPWGYTF.